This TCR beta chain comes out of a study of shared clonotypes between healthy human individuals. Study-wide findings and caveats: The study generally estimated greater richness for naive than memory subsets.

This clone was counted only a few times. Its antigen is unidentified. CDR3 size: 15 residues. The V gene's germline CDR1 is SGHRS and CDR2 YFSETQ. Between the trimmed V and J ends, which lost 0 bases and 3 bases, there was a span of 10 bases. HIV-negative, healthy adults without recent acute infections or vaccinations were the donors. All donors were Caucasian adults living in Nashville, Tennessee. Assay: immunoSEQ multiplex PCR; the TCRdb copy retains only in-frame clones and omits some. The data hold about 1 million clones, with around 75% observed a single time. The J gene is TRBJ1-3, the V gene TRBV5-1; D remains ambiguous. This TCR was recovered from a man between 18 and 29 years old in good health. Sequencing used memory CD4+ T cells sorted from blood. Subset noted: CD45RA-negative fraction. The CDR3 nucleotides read TGCGCCAGCAGCTTGGCAGCTACAATTGGAAACACCATATATTTT. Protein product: CASSLAATIGNTIYF.